This T cell receptor (beta chain) originates from a study of cytomegalovirus exposure and HLA in healthy donors. This donor's CMV serostatus went unrecorded. Regarding this clone: The antigen is unknown.

The PCR made use of 60 Vbeta and 13 Jbeta primers. The table came from immunoSEQ multiplex PCR; TCRdb's copy has only in-frame clones and leaves some out. Of more than 80,000 clones listed, 65% to 80% are singletons. Study-wide points: Researchers counted roughly 160 TCR beta chains as cytomegalovirus-associated.

The ends lost 0 bases at V and 2 bases at J; junction bases unmatched: 5. The CDR3 runs 16 residues. Germline V gene sequence: CDR1 LGHNA, CDR2 YSLEER. The receptor comes from a human donor in good health. What was sequenced was PBMCs. The chain links TRBV4-3 to TRBJ2-3; 7 bases line up with TRBD2. The DNA of the CDR3 is TGCGCCAGCAGCCAAGATTGGGGGACTAACACAGATACGCAGTATTTT. Translation: CASSQDWGTNTDTQYF.